A selection of T cell receptor beta chains follows, all from one sample in a study of cytomegalovirus exposure and HLA in healthy donors. Assay used: immunoSEQ multiplex PCR; TCRdb lists only in-frame clones, some missing. The table includes 100,000 to 150,000 clones, 75% to 80% detected once. Input material: PBMCs. The receptors shown here come from a male donor in good health and CMV-seronegative. The CDR3 runs from the conserved cysteine through the conserved F or W. A D gene is named only where the DNA matches it firmly. Clone size is stated in some rows and not others, as once, few, many or a class when expanded.

d_call: TRBD2; v_call: TRBV2; j_call: TRBJ2-3; clone_size: NA; cdr3_nt: TGTGCCAGCAGTCCATGGGGGAGACTAGCGGGGGGCACAGATACGCAGTATTTT; cdr3_aa: CASSPWGRLAGGTDTQYF
d_call: NA; v_call: TRBV9; j_call: TRBJ2-7; clone_size: once; cdr3_nt: TGTGCCAGCAGCCCAGTCCAGTGGTGCGAGCAGTACTTC; cdr3_aa: CASSPVQWCEQYF
d_call: NA; v_call: TRBV18; j_call: TRBJ2-7; clone_size: NA; cdr3_nt: TGTGCCAGCTCACCCACTAGGGGGTCCTCCTACGAGCAGTACTTC; cdr3_aa: CASSPTRGSSYEQYF
d_call: TRBD1; v_call: TRBV5-6; j_call: TRBJ2-7; clone_size: NA; cdr3_nt: TGTGCCAGCAGCTGGGACAGGGGACCTTACGAGCAGTACTTC; cdr3_aa: CASSWDRGPYEQYF
d_call: NA; v_call: TRBV6-5; j_call: TRBJ2-6; clone_size: NA; cdr3_nt: TGTGCCAGCAGTTTGCCCCCAGGGTCCGGGGCCAACGTCCTGACTTTC; cdr3_aa: CASSLPPGSGANVLTF
d_call: TRBD2; v_call: TRBV7-9; j_call: TRBJ2-5; clone_size: NA; cdr3_nt: TGTGCCAGCAGCCGAGGGAGCGGGGGGGCCGGGGAGACCCAGTACTTC; cdr3_aa: CASSRGSGGAGETQYF
d_call: NA; v_call: TRBV14; j_call: TRBJ1-6; clone_size: NA; cdr3_nt: TGTGCCAGCAGCCAAGGAAGACAATCGGCTTCACCCCTCCACTTT; cdr3_aa: CASSQGRQSASPLHF
d_call: NA; v_call: TRBV2; j_call: TRBJ2-5; clone_size: NA; cdr3_nt: TGTGCCAGCAGTGTCCTGGGACAAGAAGAGACCCAGTACTTC; cdr3_aa: CASSVLGQEETQYF
d_call: NA; v_call: TRBV2; j_call: TRBJ2-5; clone_size: NA; cdr3_nt: TGTGCCAGCAGCCCGGGGACTTACCAAGAGACCCAGTACTTC; cdr3_aa: CASSPGTYQETQYF
d_call: NA; v_call: TRBV25-1; j_call: TRBJ1-2; clone_size: NA; cdr3_nt: TGTGCCAGCAGTGAAAATTGGAGGGGCGATGGCTACACCTTC; cdr3_aa: CASSENWRGDGYTF
d_call: TRBD1; v_call: TRBV7-9; j_call: TRBJ2-7; clone_size: once; cdr3_nt: TGTGCCAGCAGCTCAGGGGGAATTGGGTACGAGCAGTACTTC; cdr3_aa: CASSSGGIGYEQYF
d_call: TRBD2; v_call: TRBV7-8; j_call: TRBJ2-5; clone_size: few; cdr3_nt: TGTGCCAGCAGCTTAGGGGGGGGAAGTCAGGAGACCCAGTACTTC; cdr3_aa: CASSLGGGSQETQYF
d_call: TRBD1; v_call: TRBV2; j_call: TRBJ1-4; clone_size: once; cdr3_nt: TGTGCCAGCTCCTTCGGGACAGGGTATGAAAAACTGTTTTTT; cdr3_aa: CASSFGTGYEKLFF
d_call: NA; v_call: TRBV5-6; j_call: TRBJ2-1; clone_size: once; cdr3_nt: TGTGCCAGCAGCTTGGCGGGACTGGCGTACAATGAGCAGTTCTTC; cdr3_aa: CASSLAGLAYNEQFF
d_call: TRBD2; v_call: TRBV7-8; j_call: TRBJ2-5; clone_size: NA; cdr3_nt: TGTGCCAGCAGCTTAGTCAGCGGGGAGATCCAAGAGACCCAGTACTTC; cdr3_aa: CASSLVSGEIQETQYF
d_call: TRBD2; v_call: TRBV10-3; j_call: TRBJ2-3; clone_size: NA; cdr3_nt: TGTGCCATCAGTTTAGCGGGGGGGACCGCTAGCACAGATACGCAGTATTTT; cdr3_aa: CAISLAGGTASTDTQYF
d_call: TRBD1; v_call: TRBV19; j_call: TRBJ1-1; clone_size: few; cdr3_nt: TGTGCCAGTATCCGGACAGGGCTCGGGACTGAAGCTTTCTTT; cdr3_aa: CASIRTGLGTEAFF
d_call: TRBD2; v_call: TRBV6-1; j_call: TRBJ2-3; clone_size: NA; cdr3_nt: TGTGCCAGCAGGAGTCTAGCGGATAGCACAGATACGCAGTATTTT; cdr3_aa: CASRSLADSTDTQYF
d_call: NA; v_call: TRBV9; j_call: TRBJ1-1; clone_size: few; cdr3_nt: TGTGCCAGCAGCGTAGGACTGTTGAACACTGAAGCTTTCTTT; cdr3_aa: CASSVGLLNTEAFF
d_call: NA; v_call: TRBV7-2; j_call: TRBJ2-3; clone_size: NA; cdr3_nt: TGTGCCAGCAGCTTAGGGGCTAGCACAGATACGCAGTATTTT; cdr3_aa: CASSLGASTDTQYF
d_call: NA; v_call: TRBV5-8; j_call: TRBJ2-7; clone_size: NA; cdr3_nt: TGTGCCAGCAGCTTGGGGGGGGATTGGAACGAGCAGTACTTC; cdr3_aa: CASSLGGDWNEQYF
d_call: NA; v_call: TRBV7-6; j_call: TRBJ2-2; clone_size: NA; cdr3_nt: TGTGCCAGCAGCTTAGACTACTCGAACACCGGGGAGCTGTTTTTT; cdr3_aa: CASSLDYSNTGELFF
d_call: TRBD1; v_call: TRBV11-2; j_call: TRBJ2-5; clone_size: NA; cdr3_nt: TGTGCCAGCAGCAGTTGGGACAGAGAAGAGACCCAGTACTTC; cdr3_aa: CASSSWDREETQYF
d_call: TRBD2; v_call: TRBV19; j_call: TRBJ2-3; clone_size: NA; cdr3_nt: TGTGCCAGTGCTAGCGGGGGTCCCACAGATACGCAGTATTTT; cdr3_aa: CASASGGPTDTQYF
d_call: TRBD1; v_call: TRBV9; j_call: TRBJ2-1; clone_size: NA; cdr3_nt: TGTGCCAGCAGCGCCTTGACTAGGGACAGGGACGAGCAGTTCTTC; cdr3_aa: CASSALTRDRDEQFF
d_call: TRBD1; v_call: TRBV6-5; j_call: TRBJ1-4; clone_size: NA; cdr3_nt: TGTGCCAGCAACCGACAGGGCGTAAATGAAAAACTGTTTTTT; cdr3_aa: CASNRQGVNEKLFF
d_call: NA; v_call: TRBV4-3; j_call: TRBJ1-3; clone_size: NA; cdr3_nt: TGCGCCAGCAGCCAAGATCACGGGTTCGGAAACACCATATATTTT; cdr3_aa: CASSQDHGFGNTIYF
d_call: NA; v_call: TRBV9; j_call: TRBJ1-1; clone_size: NA; cdr3_nt: TGTGCCAGCAGCGCCCCTGGGGGGGCTGAGTTGGGCACTGAAGCTTTCTTT; cdr3_aa: CASSAPGGAELGTEAFF
d_call: TRBD2; v_call: TRBV2; j_call: TRBJ2-1; clone_size: NA; cdr3_nt: TGTGCCAGCAGCGCGTCAGAGGGACTAGCTACAATCTTC; cdr3_aa: CASSASEGLATIF
d_call: NA; v_call: TRBV10-3; j_call: TRBJ1-2; clone_size: NA; cdr3_nt: TGTGCCACCACGGACAGTAACTATGGCTACACCTTC; cdr3_aa: CATTDSNYGYTF
d_call: NA; v_call: TRBV7-2; j_call: TRBJ1-1; clone_size: NA; cdr3_nt: TGTGCCAGCAGCTTAGGGGGGGGCCCCTGGGGTAGAACTGAAGCTTTCTTT; cdr3_aa: CASSLGGGPWGRTEAFF
d_call: NA; v_call: TRBV7-2; j_call: TRBJ2-3; clone_size: NA; cdr3_nt: TGTGCCAGCAGCCTCCAGGGGTTAGGCGATACGCAGTATTTT; cdr3_aa: CASSLQGLGDTQYF
d_call: NA; v_call: TRBV10-3; j_call: TRBJ2-7; clone_size: NA; cdr3_nt: TGTGCCATCAGTGAGGACAGGGAGGATCTTTACGAGCAGTACTTC; cdr3_aa: CAISEDREDLYEQYF
d_call: NA; v_call: TRBV30; j_call: TRBJ1-1; clone_size: NA; cdr3_nt: TGTGCCTGGAGTTTAGGGCAGGGTAGTACTGAAGCTTTCTTT; cdr3_aa: CAWSLGQGSTEAFF
d_call: NA; v_call: TRBV9; j_call: TRBJ1-3; clone_size: NA; cdr3_nt: TGTGCCAGCAGCGTAGGGCACGCCGCCTCTGGAAACACCATATATTTT; cdr3_aa: CASSVGHAASGNTIYF
d_call: NA; v_call: TRBV13; j_call: TRBJ2-6; clone_size: NA; cdr3_nt: TGTGCCAGCAGCTTTCTCTCTGGGGCCAACGTCCTGACTTTC; cdr3_aa: CASSFLSGANVLTF
d_call: TRBD2; v_call: TRBV14; j_call: TRBJ2-1; clone_size: NA; cdr3_nt: TGTGCCAGCAGCCAAGTAGGGTGGACTAGCGCGTATGAGCAGTTCTTC; cdr3_aa: CASSQVGWTSAYEQFF
d_call: NA; v_call: TRBV5-6; j_call: TRBJ1-1; clone_size: NA; cdr3_nt: TGTGCCAACAGCTCCTGGGCAGAGAACACTGAAGCTTTCTTT; cdr3_aa: CANSSWAENTEAFF
d_call: NA; v_call: TRBV7-2; j_call: TRBJ2-7; clone_size: NA; cdr3_nt: TGTGCCAGCAGCTCTTACAGGGTTTCAGACGAGCAGTACTTC; cdr3_aa: CASSSYRVSDEQYF